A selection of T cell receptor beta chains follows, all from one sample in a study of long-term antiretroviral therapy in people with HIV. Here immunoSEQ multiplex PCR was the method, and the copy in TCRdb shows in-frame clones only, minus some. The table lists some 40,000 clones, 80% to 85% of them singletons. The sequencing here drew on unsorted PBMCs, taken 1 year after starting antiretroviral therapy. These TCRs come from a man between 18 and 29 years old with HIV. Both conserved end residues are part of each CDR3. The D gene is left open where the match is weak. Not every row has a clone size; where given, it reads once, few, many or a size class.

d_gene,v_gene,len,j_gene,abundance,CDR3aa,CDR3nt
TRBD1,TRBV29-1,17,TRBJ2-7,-,CSVEGGQGKSQDYEQYF,TGCAGCGTTGAGGGCGGACAGGGGAAATCGCAAGACTACGAGCAGTACTTC
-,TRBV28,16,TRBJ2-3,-,CASSRVAGRGTDTQYF,TGTGCCAGCAGTCGCGTGGCGGGACGGGGAACAGATACGCAGTATTTT
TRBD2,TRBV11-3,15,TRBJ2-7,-,CASSLGTSPSYEQYF,TGTGCCAGCAGCTTAGGGACTAGCCCGTCCTACGAGCAGTACTTC
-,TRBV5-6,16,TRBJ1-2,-,CASSSGSSGGTYGYTF,TGTGCCAGCAGCTCAGGATCGTCGGGGGGCACCTATGGCTACACCTTC
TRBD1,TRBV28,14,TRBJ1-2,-,CASSFGQGLYGYTF,TGTGCCAGCAGTTTCGGACAGGGACTCTATGGCTACACCTTC
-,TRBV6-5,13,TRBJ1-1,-,CASTRVRDTEAFF,TGTGCCAGCACCCGGGTGAGAGACACTGAAGCTTTCTTT
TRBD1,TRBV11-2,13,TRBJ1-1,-,CASSLDKGATAFF,TGTGCCAGCAGCTTAGACAAGGGGGCTACTGCTTTCTTT
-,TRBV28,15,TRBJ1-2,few,CASSLVAGANYGYTF,TGTGCCAGCAGTTTAGTGGCAGGGGCTAACTATGGCTACACCTTC
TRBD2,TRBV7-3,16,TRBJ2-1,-,CASSLNGLAGSYEQFF,TGTGCCAGCAGCTTAAACGGACTAGCGGGATCCTATGAGCAGTTCTTC
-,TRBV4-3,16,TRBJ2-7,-,CASSPDASPLSYEQYF,TGCGCCAGCAGCCCTGATGCCAGCCCACTGTCCTACGAGCAGTACTTC
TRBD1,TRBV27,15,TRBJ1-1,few,CASSLFRDRDTEAFF,TGTGCCAGCAGTTTATTCAGGGACAGGGACACTGAAGCTTTCTTT
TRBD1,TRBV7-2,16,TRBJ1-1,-,CASSRRDRGWDTEAFF,TGTGCCAGCAGCCGCCGGGACAGGGGATGGGACACTGAAGCTTTCTTT
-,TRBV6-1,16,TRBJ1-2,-,CASSEGQGKGNYGYTF,TGTGCCAGCAGTGAAGGGCAGGGTAAGGGTAACTATGGCTACACCTTC
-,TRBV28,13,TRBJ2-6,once,CASSPSGANVLTF,TGTGCCAGCAGCCCATCTGGGGCCAACGTCCTGACTTTC
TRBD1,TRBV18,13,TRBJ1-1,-,CASSSRRDSEAFF,TGTGCCAGCTCCTCTCGCCGGGACAGTGAAGCTTTCTTT
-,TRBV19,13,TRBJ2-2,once,CASSYYKDGELFF,TGTGCCAGCTCGTATTACAAGGACGGGGAGCTGTTTTTT
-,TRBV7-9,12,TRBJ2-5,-,CASSLSRQEHDF,TGTGCCAGCAGCTTATCAAGACAGGAACACGACTTC
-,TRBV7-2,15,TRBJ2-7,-,CASSQFSDPRYEQYF,TGTGCCAGCAGCCAATTCTCAGACCCTCGTTACGAGCAGTACTTC
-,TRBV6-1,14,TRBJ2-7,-,CASSDGAGPYEQYF,TGTGCCAGCAGTGATGGTGCAGGGCCCTACGAGCAGTACTTC
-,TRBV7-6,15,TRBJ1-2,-,CASSLEARTEYGYTF,TGTGCCAGCAGCTTAGAAGCCCGGACCGAGTATGGCTACACCTTC
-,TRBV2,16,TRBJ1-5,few,CASRVGFGPVAQPQHF,TGTGCCAGCAGGGTCGGGTTCGGGCCAGTCGCTCAGCCCCAGCATTTT
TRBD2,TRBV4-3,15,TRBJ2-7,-,CASSQDGGRTYEQYF,TGCGCCAGCAGCCAAGATGGCGGGAGGACCTACGAGCAGTACTTC
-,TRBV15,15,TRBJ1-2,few,CATRRSRDTSLRYTF,TGTGCCACCAGAAGGTCACGGGACACCTCTCTTCGTTACACCTTC
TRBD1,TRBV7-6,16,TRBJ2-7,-,CASSTSPGQVPYEQYF,TGTGCCAGCAGCACTAGCCCGGGACAGGTGCCCTACGAGCAGTACTTC
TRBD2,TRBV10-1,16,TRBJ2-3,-,CASSLGLAGGTDTQYF,TGCGCCAGCAGTCTCGGACTAGCGGGGGGCACAGATACGCAGTATTTT
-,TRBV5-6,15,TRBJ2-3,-,CASSRRGRGTDTQYF,TGTGCCAGCAGCCGACGGGGGAGAGGGACAGATACGCAGTATTTT
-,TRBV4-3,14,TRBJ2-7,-,CASSQDSGVYEQYF,TGCGCCAGCAGCCAGGATTCCGGGGTCTACGAGCAGTACTTC
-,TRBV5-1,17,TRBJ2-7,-,CASSLGFGRVIPYEQYF,TGCGCCAGCAGCTTGGGATTTGGCAGGGTTATACCCTACGAGCAGTACTTC
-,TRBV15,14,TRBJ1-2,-,CATSRDNGNYGYTF,TGTGCCACCAGCAGAGATAACGGCAACTATGGCTACACCTTC
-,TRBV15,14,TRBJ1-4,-,CATGPRGDDEKLFF,TGTGCCACCGGACCTAGGGGGGACGATGAAAAACTGTTTTTT
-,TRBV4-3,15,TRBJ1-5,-,CASSQAWHSNQPQHF,TGCGCCAGCAGCCAAGCTTGGCATAGCAATCAGCCCCAGCATTTT
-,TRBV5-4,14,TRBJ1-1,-,CASSRHGKNTEAFF,TGTGCCAGCAGCCGTCACGGCAAGAACACTGAAGCTTTCTTT
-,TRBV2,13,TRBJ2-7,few,CASCIPLLYEQYF,TGTGCCAGCTGTATCCCACTTCTCTACGAGCAGTACTTC
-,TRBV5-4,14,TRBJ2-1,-,CASSLRRGSGEQFF,TGTGCCAGCAGCTTGCGTCGGGGTAGTGGTGAGCAGTTCTTC
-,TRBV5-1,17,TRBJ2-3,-,CASSLGRDGRNTDTQYF,TGCGCCAGCAGCTTGGGGCGGGACGGGAGAAATACAGATACGCAGTATTTT
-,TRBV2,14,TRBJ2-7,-,CASSVLSEAYEQYF,TGTGCCAGCAGTGTCCTGAGTGAGGCCTACGAGCAGTACTTC
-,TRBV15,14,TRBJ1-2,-,CATSRDLFNYGYTF,TGTGCCACCAGCAGAGATCTTTTTAACTATGGCTACACCTTC
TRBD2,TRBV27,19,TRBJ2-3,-,CASSLRPTSGLSRTDTQYF,TGTGCCAGCAGTTTACGCCCGACTAGCGGGCTCTCTCGCACAGATACGCAGTATTTT